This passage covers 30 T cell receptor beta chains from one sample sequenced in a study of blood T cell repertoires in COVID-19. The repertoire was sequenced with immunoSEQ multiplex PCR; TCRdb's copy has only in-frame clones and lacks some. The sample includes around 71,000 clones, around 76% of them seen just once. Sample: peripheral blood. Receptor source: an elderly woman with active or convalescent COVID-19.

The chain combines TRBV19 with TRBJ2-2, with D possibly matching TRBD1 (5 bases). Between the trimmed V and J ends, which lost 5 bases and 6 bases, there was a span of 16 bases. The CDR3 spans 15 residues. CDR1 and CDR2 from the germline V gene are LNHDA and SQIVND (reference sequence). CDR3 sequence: CASSGAGTLAGELFF. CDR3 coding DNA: TGTGCCAGTAGTGGGGCAGGAACCCTCGCCGGGGAGCTGTTTTTT.

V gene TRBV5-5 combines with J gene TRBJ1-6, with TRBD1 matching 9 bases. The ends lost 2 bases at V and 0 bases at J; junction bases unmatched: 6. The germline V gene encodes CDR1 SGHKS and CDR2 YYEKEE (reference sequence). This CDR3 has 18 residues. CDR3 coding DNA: TGTGCCAGCAGCTTCGGGACAGGGTTTAGCTCCTATAATTCACCCCTCCACTTT. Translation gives CASSFGTGFSSYNSPLHF.

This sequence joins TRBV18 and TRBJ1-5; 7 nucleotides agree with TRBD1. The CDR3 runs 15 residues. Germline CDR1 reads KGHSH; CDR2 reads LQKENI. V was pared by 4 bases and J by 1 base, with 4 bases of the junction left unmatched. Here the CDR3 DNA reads TGTGCCAGCTCACGCTCGGGACAGAGCAATCAGCCCCAGCATTTT. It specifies CASSRSGQSNQPQHF.

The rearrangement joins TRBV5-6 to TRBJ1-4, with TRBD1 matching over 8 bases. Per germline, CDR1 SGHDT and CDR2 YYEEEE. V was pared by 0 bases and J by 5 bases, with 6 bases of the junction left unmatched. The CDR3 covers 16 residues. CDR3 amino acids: CASSLAGAGGNEKLFF. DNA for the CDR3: TGTGCCAGCAGCTTGGCCGGGGCAGGGGGCAATGAAAAACTGTTTTTT.

For the CDR3, the DNA is TGCGCCAGCAGCTTGGTATCAGGGCTGGACACTGAAGCTTTCTTT. Its translation is CASSLVSGLDTEAFF. The chain is built from TRBV5-1 and TRBJ1-1; tentative D call: TRBD1 (5 bases). Trimming pared 0 bases from V and 3 bases from J, leaving 12 bases between. Germline loops: CDR1 SGHRS, CDR2 YFSETQ. The CDR3 spans 15 residues.

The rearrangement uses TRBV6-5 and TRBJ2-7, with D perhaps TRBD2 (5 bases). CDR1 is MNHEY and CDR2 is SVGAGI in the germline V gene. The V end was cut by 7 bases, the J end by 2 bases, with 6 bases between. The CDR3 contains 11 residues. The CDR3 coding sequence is TGTGCCAGCAAGGAGGCCTACGAGCAGTACTTC. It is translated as CASKEAYEQYF.

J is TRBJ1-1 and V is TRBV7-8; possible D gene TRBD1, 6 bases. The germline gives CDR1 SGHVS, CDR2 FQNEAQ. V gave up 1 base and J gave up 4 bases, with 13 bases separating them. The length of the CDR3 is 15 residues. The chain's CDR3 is CASSLVGGGRTEAFF. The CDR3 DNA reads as TGTGCCAGCAGCTTAGTGGGCGGGGGGCGCACTGAAGCTTTCTTT.

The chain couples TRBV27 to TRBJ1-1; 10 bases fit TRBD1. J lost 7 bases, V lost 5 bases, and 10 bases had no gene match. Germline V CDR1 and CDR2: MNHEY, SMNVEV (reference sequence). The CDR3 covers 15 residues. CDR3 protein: CASSPDRGRESEAFF. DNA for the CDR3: TGTGCCAGCAGTCCGGACAGGGGGAGAGAAAGTGAAGCTTTCTTT.

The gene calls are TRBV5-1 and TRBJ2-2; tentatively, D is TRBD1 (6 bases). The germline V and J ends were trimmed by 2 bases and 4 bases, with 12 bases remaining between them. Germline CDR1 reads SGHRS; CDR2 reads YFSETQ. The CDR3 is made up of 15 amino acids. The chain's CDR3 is CASSFGRGGTGELFF. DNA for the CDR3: TGCGCCAGCAGCTTCGGCAGGGGCGGCACCGGGGAGCTGTTTTTT.

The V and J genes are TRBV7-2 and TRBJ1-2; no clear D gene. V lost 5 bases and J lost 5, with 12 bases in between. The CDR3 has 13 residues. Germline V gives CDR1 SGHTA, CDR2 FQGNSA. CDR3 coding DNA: TGTGCCAGCAGCGCCTCGAGGCGGTATGGCTACACCTTC. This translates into CASSASRRYGYTF.

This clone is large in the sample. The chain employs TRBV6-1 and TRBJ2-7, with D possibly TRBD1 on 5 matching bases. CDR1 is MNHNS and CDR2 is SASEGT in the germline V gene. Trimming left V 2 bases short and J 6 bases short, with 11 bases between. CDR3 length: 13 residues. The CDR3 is CASSEQGVSEQYF. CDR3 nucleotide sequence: TGTGCCAGCAGTGAACAGGGTGTATCCGAGCAGTACTTC.

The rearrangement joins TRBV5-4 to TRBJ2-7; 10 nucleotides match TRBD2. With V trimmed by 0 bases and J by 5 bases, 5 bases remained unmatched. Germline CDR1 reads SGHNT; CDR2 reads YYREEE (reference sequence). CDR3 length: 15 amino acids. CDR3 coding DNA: TGTGCCAGCAGCTTGGGTGTACTAGCGGGGAACGAGCAGTACTTC. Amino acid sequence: CASSLGVLAGNEQYF.

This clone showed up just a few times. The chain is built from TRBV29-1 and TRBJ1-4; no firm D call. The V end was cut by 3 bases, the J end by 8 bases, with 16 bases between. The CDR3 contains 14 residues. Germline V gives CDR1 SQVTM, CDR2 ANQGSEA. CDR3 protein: CSVEAGDQFEKLFF. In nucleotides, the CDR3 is TGCAGCGTTGAGGCCGGGGATCAATTCGAAAAACTGTTTTTT.

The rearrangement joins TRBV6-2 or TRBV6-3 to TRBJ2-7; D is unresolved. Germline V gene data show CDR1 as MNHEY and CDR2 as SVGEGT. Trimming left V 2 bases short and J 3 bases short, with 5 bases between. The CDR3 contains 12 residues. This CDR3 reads CASSYLDYEQYF. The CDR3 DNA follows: TGTGCCAGCAGTTACCTAGACTACGAGCAGTACTTC.

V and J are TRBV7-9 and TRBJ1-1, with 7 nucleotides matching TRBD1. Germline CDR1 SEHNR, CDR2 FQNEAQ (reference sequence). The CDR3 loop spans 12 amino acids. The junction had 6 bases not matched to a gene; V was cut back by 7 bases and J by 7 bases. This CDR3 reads CASTAQGDEAFF. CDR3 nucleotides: TGTGCCAGCACCGCCCAGGGGGATGAAGCTTTCTTT.

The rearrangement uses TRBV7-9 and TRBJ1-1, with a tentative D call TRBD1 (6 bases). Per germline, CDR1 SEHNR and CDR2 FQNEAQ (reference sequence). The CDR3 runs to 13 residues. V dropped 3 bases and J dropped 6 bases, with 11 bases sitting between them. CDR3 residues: CASSFPGEPEAFF. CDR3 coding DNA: TGTGCCAGCAGCTTTCCAGGGGAGCCTGAAGCTTTCTTT.

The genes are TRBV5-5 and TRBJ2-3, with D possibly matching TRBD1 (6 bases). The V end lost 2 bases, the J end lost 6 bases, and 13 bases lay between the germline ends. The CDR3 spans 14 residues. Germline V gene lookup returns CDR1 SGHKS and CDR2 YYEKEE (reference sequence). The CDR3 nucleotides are TGTGCCAGCAGCTTAGTGCAGGGGACGGATACGCAGTATTTT. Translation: CASSLVQGTDTQYF. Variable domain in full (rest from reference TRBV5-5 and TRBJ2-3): DAGVTQSPTHLIKTRGQQVTLRCSPISGHKSVSWYQQVLGQGPQFIFQYYEKEERGRGNFPDRFSARQFPNYSSELNVNALLLGDSALYLCASSLVQGTDTQYFGPGTRLTVL.

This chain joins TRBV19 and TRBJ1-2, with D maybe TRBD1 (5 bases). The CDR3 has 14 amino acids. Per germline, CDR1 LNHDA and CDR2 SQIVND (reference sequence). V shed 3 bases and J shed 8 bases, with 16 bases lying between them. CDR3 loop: CASSIPGTWAGYTF. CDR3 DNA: TGTGCCAGTAGTATCCCCGGGACTTGGGCGGGCTACACCTTC.

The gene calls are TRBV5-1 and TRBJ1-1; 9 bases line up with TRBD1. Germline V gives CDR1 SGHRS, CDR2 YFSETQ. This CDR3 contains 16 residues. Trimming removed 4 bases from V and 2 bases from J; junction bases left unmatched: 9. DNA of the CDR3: TGCGCCAGCAGCCGTCAAACAGGGGGCGGTAACACTGAAGCTTTCTTT. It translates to CASSRQTGGGNTEAFF.

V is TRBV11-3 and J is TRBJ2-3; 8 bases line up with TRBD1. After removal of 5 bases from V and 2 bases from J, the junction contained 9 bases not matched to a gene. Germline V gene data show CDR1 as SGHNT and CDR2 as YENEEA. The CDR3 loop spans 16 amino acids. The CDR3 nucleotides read TGTGCCAGCAGCGCAGCCGGGACAGGCGCCACAGATACGCAGTATTTT. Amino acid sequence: CASSAAGTGATDTQYF.

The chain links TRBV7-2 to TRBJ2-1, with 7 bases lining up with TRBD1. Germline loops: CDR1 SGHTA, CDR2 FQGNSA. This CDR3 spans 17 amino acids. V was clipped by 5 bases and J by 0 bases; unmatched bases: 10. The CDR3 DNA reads TGTGCCAGCAGCGTCACGACAGGGAGAGGCTCCTACAATGAGCAGTTCTTC. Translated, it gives CASSVTTGRGSYNEQFF.

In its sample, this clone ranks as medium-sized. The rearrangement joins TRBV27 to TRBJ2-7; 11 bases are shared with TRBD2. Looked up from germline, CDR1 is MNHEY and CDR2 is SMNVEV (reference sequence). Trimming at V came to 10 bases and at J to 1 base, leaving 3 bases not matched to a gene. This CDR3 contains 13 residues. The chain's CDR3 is CATIAGGSYEQYF. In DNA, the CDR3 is TGTGCCACCATAGCGGGGGGGTCCTACGAGCAGTACTTC.

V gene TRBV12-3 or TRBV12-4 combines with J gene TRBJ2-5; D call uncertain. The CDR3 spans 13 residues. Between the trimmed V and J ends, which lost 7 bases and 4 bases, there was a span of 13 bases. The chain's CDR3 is CASNLDMGETQYF. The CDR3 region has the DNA TGTGCCAGCAACTTAGACATGGGAGAGACCCAGTACTTC.

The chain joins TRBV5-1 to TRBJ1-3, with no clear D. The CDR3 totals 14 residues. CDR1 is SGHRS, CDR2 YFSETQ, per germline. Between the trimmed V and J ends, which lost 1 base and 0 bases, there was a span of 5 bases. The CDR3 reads CASSLTVSGNTIYF. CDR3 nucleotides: TGCGCCAGCAGCTTGACAGTCTCTGGAAACACCATATATTTT.

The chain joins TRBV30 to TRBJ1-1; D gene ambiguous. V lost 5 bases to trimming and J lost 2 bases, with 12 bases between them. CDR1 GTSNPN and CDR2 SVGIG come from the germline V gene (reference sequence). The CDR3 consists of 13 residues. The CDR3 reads CAWEDGVNTEAFF. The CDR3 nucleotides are TGTGCCTGGGAAGACGGAGTAAACACTGAAGCTTTCTTT.

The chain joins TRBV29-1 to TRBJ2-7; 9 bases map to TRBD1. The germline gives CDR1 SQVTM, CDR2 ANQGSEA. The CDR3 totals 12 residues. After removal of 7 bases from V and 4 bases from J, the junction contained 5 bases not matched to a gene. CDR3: CSAKQGAYEQYF. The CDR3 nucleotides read TGCAGCGCCAAACAGGGGGCGTACGAGCAGTACTTC.

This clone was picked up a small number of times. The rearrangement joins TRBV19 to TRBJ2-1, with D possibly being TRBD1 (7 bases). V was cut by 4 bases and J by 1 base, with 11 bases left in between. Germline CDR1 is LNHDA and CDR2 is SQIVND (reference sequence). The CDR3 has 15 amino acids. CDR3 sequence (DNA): TGTGCCAGTAGTACTCAGGGGGGATCCTACAATGAGCAGTTCTTC. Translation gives CASSTQGGSYNEQFF.

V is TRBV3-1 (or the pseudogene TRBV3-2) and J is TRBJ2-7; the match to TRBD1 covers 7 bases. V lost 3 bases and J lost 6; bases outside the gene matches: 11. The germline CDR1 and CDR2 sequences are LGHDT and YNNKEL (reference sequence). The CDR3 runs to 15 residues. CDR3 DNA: TGTGCCAGCAGCCACGCGACAGGGTGGTTTAGCGAGCAGTACTTC. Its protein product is CASSHATGWFSEQYF.

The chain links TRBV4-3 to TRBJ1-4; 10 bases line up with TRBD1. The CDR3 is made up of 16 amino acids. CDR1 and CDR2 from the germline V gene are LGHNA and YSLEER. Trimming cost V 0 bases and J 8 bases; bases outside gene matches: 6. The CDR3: CASSQDRTGGEEKLFF. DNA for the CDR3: TGCGCCAGCAGCCAAGATCGGACAGGGGGAGAGGAAAAACTGTTTTTT.

The CDR3 protein is CASSSGTSGISSRATQYF. The CDR3 coding sequence is TGTGCCAGCAGTTCCGGGACTAGCGGGATCTCCTCCCGAGCGACCCAGTACTTC. The chain has TRBV27 and TRBJ2-5; 13 bases agree with TRBD2. V was clipped by 4 bases and J by 7 bases; unmatched bases: 15. Per the germline V gene, CDR1 is MNHEY and CDR2 is SMNVEV (reference sequence). This CDR3 is built from 18 residues.